Each of the 9 T cell receptor beta chains below was sequenced from the same sample in a study of blood T cell repertoires in COVID-19. Profiling relied on immunoSEQ multiplex PCR, and the TCRdb table lists in-frame clones only, not all of them. The table lists some 260,000 clones, approximately 88% of them singletons. The sample comprised peripheral blood. The receptors were sampled from a woman in her 70s with COVID-19, enrolled during active disease.

This clone was found once. The rearrangement links TRBV5-1 to TRBJ2-7, with 7 bases identical to TRBD2. Germline trimming cut 1 base from V and 2 bases from J; bases unmatched to any gene: 3. Germline CDR1 reads SGHRS; CDR2 reads YFSETQ. CDR3 size: 14 residues. CDR3 sequence reads: CASSLKGTTYEQYF. The CDR3 region has the DNA TGCGCCAGCAGCTTGAAGGGGACTACCTACGAGCAGTACTTC.

This sequence joins TRBV28 and TRBJ2-1; TRBD2 agrees at 12 bases. The CDR3 has 15 residues. V lost 6 bases and J lost 8; bases outside the gene matches: 8. Germline V gives CDR1 MDHEN, CDR2 SYDVKM. CDR3 region: CASSSRLAGVDEQFF. The CDR3, as DNA: TGTGCCAGCAGCTCTCGACTAGCGGGAGTTGATGAGCAGTTCTTC.

This chain links TRBV5-1 with TRBJ2-5; 8 nucleotides line up with TRBD1. The junction had 7 bases not matched to a gene; V was cut back by 4 bases and J by 5 bases. The germline V gene encodes CDR1 SGHRS and CDR2 YFSETQ. The CDR3 has 14 residues. In nucleotides, the CDR3 is TGCGCCAGCAGCATAGGACAGGGAACGGAGACCCAGTACTTC. Residues: CASSIGQGTETQYF.

The chain uses TRBV7-9 and TRBJ1-1, with TRBD1 matching over 10 bases. Germline V gene sequence: CDR1 SEHNR, CDR2 FQNEAQ (reference sequence). This CDR3 has 14 amino acids. The V and J ends lost 5 bases and 3 bases, in that order; junction bases with no gene match: 3. The CDR3 DNA reads TGTGCCAGCAGCCGTGGACAGGGGGACACTGAAGCTTTCTTT. Translation gives CASSRGQGDTEAFF.

This chain links TRBV11-2 with TRBJ2-1; tentative D call: TRBD2 (5 bases). Germline V gene data show CDR1 as SGHAT and CDR2 as FQNNGV. Trimming removed 5 bases at V and 0 bases at J, with 8 bases between. This CDR3 comprises 14 residues. For the CDR3, the DNA is TGTGCCAGCAGCCGCGGGTACTCCTACAATGAGCAGTTCTTC. Amino acids: CASSRGYSYNEQFF.

The gene calls are TRBV29-1 and TRBJ1-1; D remains unclear. CDR3 length: 11 amino acids. Germline CDR1 and CDR2: SQVTM and ANQGSEA. V gave up 3 bases and J gave up 14 bases, with 16 bases separating them. This CDR3 is CSVDESARLFF. CDR3 in DNA: TGCAGCGTTGATGAGTCAGCGCGGTTGTTCTTT.

V and J are TRBV6-4 and TRBJ2-7; D may be TRBD1 (6 bases). Germline V gene data show CDR1 as MRHNA and CDR2 as SNTAGT. V shed 0 bases and J shed 2 bases, with 8 bases lying between them. This CDR3 is built from 14 residues. Here the CDR3 DNA reads TGTGCCAGCAGTGACTCCGGACAGACCTACGAGCAGTACTTC. It encodes CASSDSGQTYEQYF.

The rearrangement links TRBV5-8 to TRBJ1-2; D may be TRBD1 (6 bases). Trimming pared 4 bases from V and 0 bases from J, leaving 16 bases between. The CDR3 runs to 16 residues. CDR1 is SGHTS and CDR2 is YDEGEE in the germline V gene. The CDR3 DNA sequence: TGTGCCAGCAGCATACATCAGGGGTGGACTAACTATGGCTACACCTTC. This encodes CASSIHQGWTNYGYTF.

This clone was observed a single time. The chain links TRBV2 to TRBJ1-1; perhaps TRBD1 as D (5 bases). The V end lost 0 bases, the J end lost 4 bases, and 12 bases lay between the germline ends. The germline CDR1 and CDR2 sequences are SNHLY and FYNNEI. The length of the CDR3 is 15 residues. The CDR3 protein is CASSEAPGGSTEAFF. The CDR3 bases are TGTGCCAGCAGTGAAGCGCCTGGGGGGAGCACTGAAGCTTTCTTT.